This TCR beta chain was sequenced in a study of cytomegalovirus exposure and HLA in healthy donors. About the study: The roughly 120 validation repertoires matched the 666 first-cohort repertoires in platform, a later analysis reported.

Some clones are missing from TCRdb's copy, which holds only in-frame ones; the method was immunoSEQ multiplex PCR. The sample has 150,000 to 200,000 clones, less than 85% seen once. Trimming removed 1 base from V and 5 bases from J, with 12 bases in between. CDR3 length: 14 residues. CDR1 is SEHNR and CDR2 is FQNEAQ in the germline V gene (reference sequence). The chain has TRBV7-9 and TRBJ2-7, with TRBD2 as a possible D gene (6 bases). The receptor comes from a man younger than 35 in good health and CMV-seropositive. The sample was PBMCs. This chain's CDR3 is CASSLVLAPNEQYF. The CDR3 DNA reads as TGTGCCAGCAGCTTAGTACTAGCTCCTAACGAGCAGTACTTC.